Below, one T cell receptor (beta chain) is given with its context. Its cognate antigen is unknown. The data derive from a study of identifying expanded T cells in peripheral blood. Produced via immunoSEQ multiplex PCR; TCRdb's table is partial and in-frame only. The table lists approximately 83,000 clones, roughly 84% of them singletons, with 4.5% in the top ten. Findings of the study overall: Clone count variance between roughly 2-week samples rose with total template count. Technical replicates showed about 1.2 changed clones; two weeks 15 to 20; four weeks 19.

V was shortened by 0 bases and J by 3 bases, with 3 bases between the two germline ends. This CDR3 contains 12 residues. Germline CDR1 SGDLS, CDR2 YYNGEE. No infections or other immune events were documented during collection. The chain couples TRBV9 to TRBJ1-2; D unclear. This clonotype was obtained from a person aged 18 to 75 in good health. Sequences were obtained from blood. This CDR3 reads CASSVGDYGYTF. The CDR3 nucleotides are TGTGCCAGCAGCGTAGGGGACTATGGCTACACCTTC.